This TCR beta chain came from a study of blood T cell repertoires in COVID-19. Participant ages covered roughly 18 to 89 years across 24 US areas. Trimming stripped 3 bases from V and 4 bases from J, with 7 bases between. Germline V CDR1 and CDR2: LNHDA, SQIVND (reference sequence). This CDR3 contains 14 residues. Generated by immunoSEQ multiplex PCR, the TCRdb table keeps only in-frame clones and is missing some. The sample includes approximately 250,000 clones, about 87% of them seen just once. Sequencing used PBMCs or T cells enriched from blood (not recorded which). The V and J genes are TRBV19 and TRBJ1-6, with a weak D call TRBD1 (6 bases). The TCR was taken from a woman aged 40-49 years with acute COVID-19. The CDR3 bases are TGTGCCAGTAGTATCGGACAGTATAATTCACCCCTCCACTTT. Its protein product is CASSIGQYNSPLHF.